This T cell receptor (beta chain) came from a study of T cell changes during pregnancy in multiple sclerosis. Libraries were prepared by immunoSEQ multiplex PCR; TCRdb keeps only in-frame clonotypes and omits some of them. The table lists about 36,000 clones, about 92% of them singletons. V lost 0 bases, J lost 2 bases, and 9 bases stayed unmatched. The CDR3 is 18 amino acids. CDR1 SGDLS and CDR2 YYNGEE come from the germline V gene. This TCR was recovered from a female donor with multiple sclerosis, enrolled in a pregnancy study. The sample consisted of CD4+ T cells from peripheral blood mononuclear cells, taken after pregnancy. The chain links TRBV9 to TRBJ1-1, with 11 bases aligning to TRBD1. The CDR3 coding sequence is TGTGCCAGCAGCGTAGCGGGACAGGGGGTGGGGGCCAACACTGAAGCTTTCTTT. Amino acids: CASSVAGQGVGANTEAFF. Full variable domain (outside the CDR3, taken from reference TRBV9 and TRBJ1-1): DSGVTQTPKHLITATGQRVTLRCSPRSGDLSVYWYQQSLDQGLQFLIQYYNGEERAKGNILERFSAQQFPDLHSELNLSSLELGDSALYFCASSVAGQGVGANTEAFFGQGTRLTVV.